This is a list of T cell receptor beta chains from one sample in a study of identical twins. TCRdb analysed the 5' RACE reads with MiXCR anew, one entry per CDR3 protein. The repertoire holds about 530,000 distinct CDR3 sequences, with about 20% as singletons. The data also belong to a second study, concerning yellow fever vaccine responses in identical twins.

Source material: CD4+ T cells sorted from blood. The receptors shown here come from a woman aged 18-29 years in good health. CDR3s include the opening cysteine and the closing phenylalanine or tryptophan. The D gene is left open where the match is weak. A row's size may be missing; if present it is once, few, many or a size class.

size: .; J: TRBJ2-7; V: TRBV20-1; D: TRBD1; CDR3: CSASPGQVPYEQYF; DNA: TGCAGTGCTAGTCCGGGACAGGTACCCTACGAGCAGTACTTC
size: few; J: TRBJ2-1; V: TRBV7-2; D: TRBD2; CDR3: CASSLAGVAGEQFF; DNA: TGTGCCAGCAGCTTAGCGGGGGTAGCGGGGGAGCAGTTCTTC
size: .; J: TRBJ2-7; V: TRBV29-1; D: .; CDR3: CSVTDSQGWEQYF; DNA: TGCAGCGTGACCGACTCCCAGGGGTGGGAGCAGTACTTC
size: many; J: TRBJ1-4; V: TRBV29-1; D: TRBD1; CDR3: CSVADRETITTNEKLFF; DNA: TGCAGCGTGGCGGACAGGGAAACGATTACAACTAATGAAAAACTGTTTTTT
size: few; J: TRBJ2-2; V: TRBV6-1; D: TRBD1; CDR3: CASRAPGQGLGELFF; DNA: TGTGCCAGCAGGGCCCCGGGACAGGGACTCGGGGAGCTGTTTTTT
size: few; J: TRBJ2-5; V: TRBV24-1; D: TRBD1; CDR3: CATSDPTGTGGESQYF; DNA: TGTGCCACCAGTGACCCCACCGGGACAGGGGGCGAATCCCAGTACTTC
size: few; J: TRBJ1-1; V: TRBV18; D: .; CDR3: CASSPKPDRTEAFF; DNA: TGTGCCAGCTCCCCAAAGCCAGACAGAACTGAAGCTTTCTTT
size: .; J: TRBJ2-2; V: TRBV12-3/TRBV12-4; D: .; CDR3: CATIRRVHTGELFF; DNA: TGTGCCACTATTCGGCGCGTACACACCGGGGAGCTGTTTTTT
size: few; J: TRBJ1-2; V: TRBV7-8; D: .; CDR3: CASSLRGLANYGYTF; DNA: TGTGCCAGCAGCTTGCGAGGGCTCGCTAACTATGGCTACACCTTC
size: .; J: TRBJ2-1; V: TRBV7-2; D: .; CDR3: CASSSLRDRTYNEQFF; DNA: TGTGCCAGCAGCAGCCTCCGGGACCGCACATACAATGAGCAGTTCTTC
size: .; J: TRBJ1-5; V: TRBV20-1; D: TRBD1; CDR3: CSARDRAGGRNQPQHF; DNA: TGCAGTGCTAGAGATAGGGCAGGGGGGCGCAATCAGCCCCAGCATTTT
size: .; J: TRBJ2-1; V: TRBV7-8; D: .; CDR3: CASSLAYLDEQFF; DNA: TGTGCCAGCAGCTTAGCGTACCTAGATGAGCAGTTCTTC
size: .; J: TRBJ2-3; V: TRBV5-1; D: TRBD2; CDR3: CASSFMTSGSVDTQYF; DNA: TGCGCCAGCAGCTTCATGACTAGCGGGAGTGTAGATACGCAGTATTTT
size: .; J: TRBJ2-3; V: TRBV7-9; D: .; CDR3: CASSFGLGTYVTDTQYF; DNA: TGTGCCAGCAGCTTTGGATTAGGGACTTATGTCACAGATACGCAGTATTTT
size: few; J: TRBJ1-3; V: TRBV18; D: .; CDR3: CASSPRDGALSGNTIYF; DNA: TGTGCCAGCTCACCGCGGGACGGAGCTCTCTCTGGAAACACCATATATTTT
size: few; J: TRBJ2-2; V: TRBV29-1; D: .; CDR3: CSVDGTQGNTGELFF; DNA: TGCAGCGTTGACGGTACACAGGGGAACACCGGGGAGCTGTTTTTT
size: .; J: TRBJ2-1; V: TRBV7-3; D: .; CDR3: CASSREGGGEQFF; DNA: TGTGCCAGCAGCCGCGAGGGCGGAGGTGAGCAGTTCTTC
size: .; J: TRBJ2-7; V: TRBV4-1; D: TRBD2; CDR3: CASSPTSGFPWEQYF; DNA: TGCGCCAGCAGCCCCACTAGCGGGTTCCCTTGGGAGCAGTACTTC
size: few; J: TRBJ2-2; V: TRBV4-2; D: TRBD2; CDR3: CASSQDSGRYTGELFF; DNA: TGTGCCAGCAGCCAAGACTCCGGGAGGTACACCGGGGAGCTGTTTTTT
size: .; J: TRBJ1-2; V: TRBV5-1; D: TRBD1; CDR3: CASSTGTVYGYTF; DNA: TGCGCCAGCAGCACCGGGACAGTCTATGGCTACACCTTC
size: .; J: TRBJ1-5; V: TRBV2; D: .; CDR3: CASSEAGLSNQPQHF; DNA: TGTGCCAGCAGTGAAGCGGGTCTGAGCAATCAGCCCCAGCATTTT
size: .; J: TRBJ1-1; V: TRBV7-9; D: .; CDR3: CASSLDGMNTEAFF; DNA: TGTGCCAGCAGCTTGGACGGAATGAACACTGAAGCTTTCTTT